Below are 8 T cell receptor beta chains sequenced from a single sample in a study of identical twins (dated by TCRdb to 2016 to 2018). The library was obtained by 5' RACE. Instrument on record: Illumina HiSeq 2000. The public reads were reanalyzed by TCRdb: fastp trimming at Q25, MiXCR alignment, in-frame beta chains only. Records with the same CDR3 protein are collapsed into one entry carrying the most frequent genes and DNA. This sample lists 250,000 to 350,000 distinct CDR3 sequences; around 9.7% were detected once. The top ten clones comprise 6% to 8.5% of the sample. Another study also made use of these data, one on yellow fever vaccine responses in identical twins.

The material sequenced was CD8+ T cells sorted from blood. The origin of the receptors is a woman between 18 and 29 years old in good health.

Concerning this clonotype itself: At one end, the junction sequence differs from germline, possibly due to a read error. The chain links TRBV20-1 to TRBJ2-5, with TRBD2 identical over 11 bases. Germline V gene data show CDR1 as DFQATT and CDR2 as SNEGSKA (reference sequence). The CDR3 extends over 17 amino acids. The CDR3 nucleotides read TGCTGTGCTAGGATACCCGCGACTAGCGGGATGGGTGAGACCCAGTACTTC. It encodes CCARIPATSGMGETQYF.

The V and J genes are TRBV20-1 and TRBJ2-2; D gene unclear. This CDR3 is 12 amino acids long. Deletions cut 0 bases from V and 7 bases from J, with 6 bases between. Germline CDR1 DFQATT, CDR2 SNEGSKA (reference sequence). The CDR3 loop reads CSARDKLGELFF. The CDR3 bases are TGCAGTGCTAGAGATAAACTCGGGGAGCTGTTTTTT.

At least ten counts were recorded for this clonotype. This chain joins TRBV11-3 and TRBJ2-2; D remains unclear. This CDR3 contains 12 residues. With 3 bases removed from V and 5 bases from J, the gap between germline ends came to 4 bases. CDR1 SGHNT and CDR2 YENEEA come from the germline V gene. The CDR3: CASSFWTGELFF. DNA for the CDR3: TGTGCCAGCAGCTTTTGGACCGGGGAGCTGTTTTTT.

This clonotype has more than one count but fewer than ten. The chain combines TRBV20-1 with TRBJ2-1; the D gene is possibly TRBD1 (5 bases). Trimming pared 1 base from V and 5 bases from J, leaving 15 bases between. Per germline, CDR1 DFQATT and CDR2 SNEGSKA (reference sequence). CDR3 size: 15 residues. CDR3 DNA sequence: TGCAGTGCTAGAGTCCTCCTGGACACCGACAATGAGCAGTTCTTC. Translation: CSARVLLDTDNEQFF.

The chain uses TRBV4-2 and TRBJ2-2; 9 bases agree with TRBD2. The CDR3 sequence is 21 residues long. The V gene's germline CDR1 is LGHNA and CDR2 YNFKEQ. The ends lost 0 bases at V and 3 bases at J; junction bases unmatched: 17. The CDR3 nucleotides read TGTGCCAGCAGCCAAGACCCTTCGGGACTAGCTGAGAGAGGTTACACCGGGGAGCTGTTTTTT. Its protein product is CASSQDPSGLAERGYTGELFF.

The chain carries TRBV6-1 and TRBJ2-2; D gene uncertain. The CDR3 loop spans 13 amino acids. Trimming removed 5 bases at V and 6 bases at J, with 10 bases between. Germline CDR1 and CDR2: MNHNS and SASEGT. CDR3 sequence (DNA): TGTGCCAGCAGTCCGCGCTCCGCCGGGGAGCTGTTTTTT. Residues: CASSPRSAGELFF.

The V and J genes are TRBV5-6 and TRBJ2-3, with a weak D call TRBD1 (5 bases). Germline V lookup: CDR1 SGHDT, CDR2 YYEEEE. This CDR3 is 19 amino acids long. The V end lost 1 base, the J end lost 0 bases, and 21 bases lay between the germline ends. The CDR3 DNA reads as TGTGCCAGCAGCTTGTGGCAGGGCGCCTCCTATGGGAGCACAGATACGCAGTATTTT. Translation gives CASSLWQGASYGSTDTQYF.

The genes are TRBV5-6 and TRBJ2-1, with 8 bases fitting TRBD2. The germline CDR1 and CDR2 sequences are SGHDT and YYEEEE. This CDR3 comprises 15 residues. The J segment lost 7 bases and the V segment lost 4 bases, leaving 10 bases of the junction unmatched. The CDR3 region is CASSQSGSAENEQFF. CDR3 DNA sequence: TGTGCCAGCAGCCAGAGCGGGAGCGCCGAGAATGAGCAGTTCTTC.